This T cell receptor (beta chain) is drawn from a study of T-cell memory formation after mild COVID-19. For the study at large: Most TCR clusters belonged to a single donor. Study findings and constraints: Clones contracting over day 15 to 85 were CD4/CD8 balanced, with later expanders leaning CD4+.

This clonotype was counted ten times or more. Its antigen is unidentified. TCRdb independently ran MiXCR on the 5' RACE reads; one entry per CDR3 protein. Counted here are 210,000 or so distinct CDR3 sequences, roughly a tenth occurring once; the ten biggest clones make up less than 4%. V lost 1 base to trimming and J lost 2 bases, with 5 bases between them. The germline gives CDR1 DFQATT, CDR2 SNEGSKA (reference sequence). This CDR3 comprises 12 residues. The V gene is TRBV20-1, the J gene TRBJ1-1, with unresolved D. The TCR originated in a man between 18 and 29 years old who had mild COVID-19 (a few samples of this study predate the infection). Cell type and time point are not known. The sample was PBMCs or a T cell subset sorted from them (not recorded which). CDR3 sequence: CSARGGNTEAFF. Here the CDR3 DNA reads TGCAGTGCTAGAGGTGGCAACACTGAAGCTTTCTTT.